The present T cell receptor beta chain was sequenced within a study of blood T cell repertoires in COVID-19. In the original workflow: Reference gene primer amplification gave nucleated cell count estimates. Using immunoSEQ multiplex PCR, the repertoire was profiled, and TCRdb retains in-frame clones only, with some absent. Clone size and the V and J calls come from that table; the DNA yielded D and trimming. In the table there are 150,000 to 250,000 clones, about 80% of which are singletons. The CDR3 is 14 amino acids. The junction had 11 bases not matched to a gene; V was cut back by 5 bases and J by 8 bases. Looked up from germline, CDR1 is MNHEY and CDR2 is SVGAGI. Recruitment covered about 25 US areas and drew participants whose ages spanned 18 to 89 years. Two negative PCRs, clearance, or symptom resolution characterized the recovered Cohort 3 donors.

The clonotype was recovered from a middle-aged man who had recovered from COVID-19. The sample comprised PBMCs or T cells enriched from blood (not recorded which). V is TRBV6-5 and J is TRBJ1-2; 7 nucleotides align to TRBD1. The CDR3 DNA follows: TGTGCCAGCAGTCAGACAGGGACGGATCGGGGCTACACCTTC. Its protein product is CASSQTGTDRGYTF.